This T cell receptor (beta chain) was recorded in a study of molecular identifiers for immune sequencing clone quantification. Whole-study results and caveats: Among about 1 million naive cells, as was reported, spiked Jurkat TCR RNA from one cell was detectable.

MiXCR was run by TCRdb on the PCR reads, yielding one entry per CDR3 protein. The sample lists about 640,000 distinct CDR3 sequences; just under 20% were seen once. The naive CD8 libraries originated from between roughly 18,000 and 1,000,000 sorted cells and drew on 10%, 30% or 50% RNA. As regards this clonotype: The antigen is undetermined.

The source is a human donor in good health. Some libraries in this study had Jurkat cell RNA spiked in. The sequenced material came from naive CD8+ T cells from blood, with Jurkat cell RNA spiked in. Subset given: FACS-sorted CD8+CD4-CCR7+CD45RA+ naive T cells.

The CDR3 nucleotides are TGTGCCAGTAGTCCCGGCGTGGGGTTCGAGCAGTACTTC. It is translated as CASSPGVGFEQYF. The chain couples TRBV19 to TRBJ2-7; D unclear. Germline V CDR1 and CDR2: LNHDA, SQIVND (reference sequence). This CDR3 comprises 13 residues. V lost 5 bases and J lost 6, with 14 bases in between.